These 28 T cell receptor beta chains came from one sample sequenced in a study of cytomegalovirus exposure and HLA in healthy donors. The PCR had 60 Vbeta and 13 Jbeta primers. Sequencing was performed with immunoSEQ multiplex PCR; in TCRdb, only in-frame clones are kept and a portion is missing. The sample lists 150,000 to 200,000 clones; 80% to 85% were seen once. The sequenced material came from PBMCs. These receptors were taken from a male donor in good health and CMV-seronegative.

The chain has TRBV5-1 and TRBJ1-6; possible D gene TRBD1, 5 bases. CDR3 size: 15 residues. V was clipped by 4 bases and J by 6 bases, with 14 bases between them. Germline loops: CDR1 SGHRS, CDR2 YFSETQ. This CDR3 is CASSPGGSGNSPLHF. The CDR3 DNA is TGCGCCAGCAGCCCGGGGGGGTCAGGTAATTCACCCCTCCACTTT.

This clone appeared a single time. The chain couples TRBV4-1 to TRBJ1-2; 8 bases are a match to TRBD1. V lost 3 bases and J lost 4; bases outside the gene matches: 4. Germline CDR1 and CDR2: MGHRA and YSYEKL. CDR3 size: 14 residues. The CDR3 sequence: CASSHGQGSYGYTF. CDR3 nucleotide sequence: TGCGCCAGCAGCCACGGACAGGGTAGCTATGGCTACACCTTC.

The chain joins TRBV16 to TRBJ1-1; D unresolved. The germline V and J ends were trimmed by 2 bases and 10 bases, with 14 bases remaining between them. The CDR3 spans 13 residues. Germline values: CDR1 KGHSY, CDR2 FQNENV. CDR3 nucleotides: TGTGCCAGCAGCCAAATAGGTAGATCGGGAGCTTTCTTT. It yields the protein CASSQIGRSGAFF.

The chain recombines TRBV6-6 with TRBJ2-7, with TRBD2 matching over 7 bases. CDR1 is MNHNY and CDR2 is SVGAGI in the germline V gene (reference sequence). V was pared by 0 bases and J by 4 bases, with 9 bases of the junction left unmatched. CDR3 length equals 16 residues. CDR3 amino acids: CASSYSGRGDQYEQYF. DNA of the CDR3: TGTGCCAGCAGTTACTCAGGACGGGGGGACCAATACGAGCAGTACTTC.

The V call is TRBV19, the J call TRBJ2-7; maybe TRBD2 (5 bases). V was cut by 4 bases and J by 3 bases, with 16 bases left in between. Germline lookup yields CDR1 LNHDA and CDR2 SQIVND (reference sequence). This CDR3 has 15 amino acids. The chain's CDR3 is CASSSPGYLFYEQYF. In DNA form, the CDR3 reads TGTGCCAGTAGTAGTCCGGGATACCTATTCTACGAGCAGTACTTC.

V and J are TRBV9 and TRBJ2-2; 7 nucleotides agree with TRBD1. Trimming removed 3 bases from V and 6 bases from J; junction bases left unmatched: 5. The CDR3 has 14 amino acids. Germline V gene lookup returns CDR1 SGDLS and CDR2 YYNGEE. CDR3 DNA sequence: TGTGCCAGCAGCGCCCGGACAGGCCCCGGGGAGCTGTTTTTT. This gives the protein CASSARTGPGELFF.

J is TRBJ2-7 and V is TRBV11-1; no reliable D call. The CDR3 has 12 residues. Trimming shortened V by 5 bases and J by 0 bases, and 5 bases separated the two germline ends. The germline V gene encodes CDR1 SGHAT and CDR2 FQDESV (reference sequence). DNA of the CDR3: TGTGCCAGCAGCCCTAGCTCCTACGAGCAGTACTTC. This translates into CASSPSSYEQYF.

The chain has TRBV30 and TRBJ2-6, with 7 bases that match TRBD2. Germline V lookup: CDR1 GTSNPN, CDR2 SVGIG (reference sequence). With 6 bases clipped from V and 2 bases from J, the junction kept 10 bases outside the gene matches. The CDR3 spans 16 residues. The CDR3 protein is CACPVGGGPGANVLTF. CDR3 DNA: TGTGCCTGTCCAGTGGGGGGGGGACCTGGGGCCAACGTCCTGACTTTC.

The gene calls are TRBV9 and TRBJ1-2; 9 bases map to TRBD1. V was pared by 3 bases and J by 4 bases, with 10 bases of the junction left unmatched. The CDR3 spans 16 residues. Looked up from germline, CDR1 is SGDLS and CDR2 is YYNGEE. The chain's CDR3 is CASSDRTGGRRYGYTF. CDR3 coding DNA: TGTGCCAGCAGCGACAGAACAGGGGGCAGACGCTATGGCTACACCTTC.

V gene TRBV19 combines with J gene TRBJ1-2, with TRBD1 as a possible D gene (6 bases). V lost 1 base, J lost 4 bases, and 16 bases lay in between. The CDR3 sequence is 16 residues long. Germline V lookup: CDR1 LNHDA, CDR2 SQIVND (reference sequence). CDR3 coding DNA: TGTGCCAGTAGTATAGGCTACAGGGTCCGCGTCTATGGCTACACCTTC. Translating it yields CASSIGYRVRVYGYTF.

J is TRBJ2-5 and V is TRBV2; 11 positions agree with TRBD2. The closer fit of TRBJ2-7 to the DNA end suggests the J call may be wrong. This CDR3 comprises 16 residues. CDR1 is SNHLY and CDR2 is FYNNEI in the germline V gene. CDR3 region: CASRQLAGAYSYEQYF. CDR3 DNA sequence: TGTGCCAGCAGGCAACTAGCGGGGGCCTACTCCTACGAGCAGTACTTC.

The rearrangement links TRBV5-1 to TRBJ2-5, with 10 bases matching TRBD1. The germline V gene has CDR1 SGHRS and CDR2 YFSETQ. V lost 4 bases and J lost 4; bases outside the gene matches: 7. The CDR3 extends over 15 amino acids. CDR3: CASSPMDRGRETQYF. In nucleotides, the CDR3 is TGCGCCAGCAGCCCAATGGACAGGGGGAGAGAGACCCAGTACTTC. The full variable domain, its missing parts supplied by reference TRBV5-1 and TRBJ2-5, is KAGVTQTPRYLIKTRGQQVTLSCSPISGHRSVSWYQQTPGQGLQFLFEYFSETQRNKGNFPGRFSGRQFSNSRSEMNVSTLELGDSALYLCASSPMDRGRETQYFGPGTRLLVL.

The table lists this clone with a few counts. This sequence joins TRBV5-1 and TRBJ2-1, with 10 nucleotides matching TRBD1. CDR1 is SGHRS and CDR2 is YFSETQ in the germline V gene. V shed 4 bases, J shed 8 bases, and the junction held 6 bases outside the gene matches. The CDR3 loop spans 14 amino acids. This CDR3 reads CASSAGQGGDEQFF. The CDR3 nucleotides are TGCGCCAGCAGCGCCGGACAGGGGGGCGATGAGCAGTTCTTC.

V is TRBV19 and J is TRBJ1-6; the D gene is possibly TRBD1 (6 bases). Germline V gene sequence: CDR1 LNHDA, CDR2 SQIVND (reference sequence). The CDR3 is made up of 13 amino acids. Trimming stripped 9 bases from V and 9 bases from J, with 15 bases between. The CDR3 DNA is TGTGCCAGCCAACCCATGACAGGTTCACCCCTCCACTTT. Its protein product is CASQPMTGSPLHF.

This clone was found a few times. The CDR3 reads CATSTGVTEAFF. CDR3 nucleotide sequence: TGTGCCACCTCTACAGGGGTCACTGAAGCTTTCTTT. The V gene is TRBV5-4, the J gene TRBJ1-1, with TRBD1 matching 7 bases. V gave up 9 bases and J gave up 4 bases; unmatched junction bases: 6. This CDR3 comprises 12 residues. Per the germline V gene, CDR1 is SGHNT and CDR2 is YYREEE (reference sequence).

The chain is built from TRBV4-3 and TRBJ2-5; D possibly corresponds to TRBD1 (5 bases). CDR1 and CDR2 (germline): LGHNA, YSLEER. This CDR3 has 14 residues. V was clipped by 3 bases and J by 5 bases, with 13 bases between them. The CDR3 sequence: CASSQLAGIETQYF. The CDR3 DNA sequence: TGCGCCAGCAGCCAGTTGGCAGGGATCGAGACCCAGTACTTC.

This clone was seen a single time. In nucleotides, the CDR3 is TGTGCCAGCAGTTACTCCCCATCCTATGGCTACACCTTC. Its protein is CASSYSPSYGYTF. The chain joins TRBV6-5 to TRBJ1-2; D is unclear. Germline V gives CDR1 MNHEY, CDR2 SVGAGI. V was clipped by 0 bases and J by 4 bases, with 6 bases between them. This CDR3 has 13 residues.

V is TRBV6-1 and J is TRBJ1-1; the D gene is possibly TRBD1 (6 bases). The V gene lost 0 bases and the J gene lost 5 bases, with 25 bases spanning the gap. CDR1 MNHNS and CDR2 SASEGT come from the germline V gene. The CDR3 is 19 amino acids. CDR3 sequence reads: CASSEAGPGEYSFRTEAFF. The CDR3 coding sequence is TGTGCCAGCAGTGAAGCGGGACCAGGGGAATATTCATTTCGGACTGAAGCTTTCTTT.

This chain connects TRBV6-6 to TRBJ2-2; 8 bases align to TRBD1. Germline V gene sequence: CDR1 MNHNY, CDR2 SVGAGI (reference sequence). J gave up 6 bases and V 5 bases, and 11 bases lay outside the gene matches. CDR3 length equals 16 residues. Here the CDR3 reads CASSLRTGKHAGELFF. In DNA, the CDR3 is TGTGCCAGCAGTCTCCGGACAGGGAAACACGCCGGGGAGCTGTTTTTT.

V is TRBV6-5 and J is TRBJ2-3, with 7 bases aligning to TRBD2. The germline V gene has CDR1 MNHEY and CDR2 SVGAGI. V gave up 7 bases and J gave up 4 bases; unmatched junction bases: 8. The CDR3 totals 14 residues. This CDR3 is CASTRDYQADTQYF. As DNA, the CDR3 is TGTGCCAGCACCCGGGACTATCAGGCAGATACGCAGTATTTT.

The chain uses TRBV7-2 and TRBJ1-2; D gene unclear. Germline CDR1 SGHTA, CDR2 FQGNSA. Trimming stripped 1 base from V and 4 bases from J, with 4 bases between. This CDR3 is built from 12 residues. The CDR3 region is CASSLVSYGYTF. The CDR3 coding sequence is TGTGCCAGCAGCTTAGTGAGCTATGGCTACACCTTC.

This clone was found a few times. This chain joins TRBV27 and TRBJ1-5; TRBD1 matches 7 bases. The CDR3 is made up of 14 amino acids. Germline loops: CDR1 MNHEY, CDR2 SMNVEV (reference sequence). Trimming removed 4 bases from V and 6 bases from J; junction bases left unmatched: 6. CDR3 DNA sequence: TGTGCCAGCAGTTACTCCAGGGGGGCTCAGCCCCAGCATTTT. It encodes CASSYSRGAQPQHF.

The chain employs TRBV7-2 and TRBJ1-2; D is unresolved. Per germline, CDR1 SGHTA and CDR2 FQGNSA. The CDR3 consists of 14 residues. V lost 5 bases, J lost 1 base, and 11 bases lay in between. In DNA, the CDR3 is TGTGCCAGCAGCCCCGACACATTTAACTATGGCTACACCTTC. Translating gives CASSPDTFNYGYTF. Full variable domain (outside the CDR3, taken from reference TRBV7-2 and TRBJ1-2): GAGVSQSPSNKVTEKGKDVELRCDPISGHTALYWYRQSLGQGLEFLIYFQGNSAPDKSGLPSDRFSAERTGGSVSTLTIQRTQQEDSAVYLCASSPDTFNYGYTFGSGTRLTVV.

V usage is TRBV4-1 and J usage is TRBJ1-6, with D possibly being TRBD1 (6 bases). Germline values: CDR1 MGHRA, CDR2 YSYEKL. V shed 0 bases and J shed 6 bases, with 15 bases lying between them. There are 17 residues in the CDR3. CDR3 DNA sequence: TGCGCCAGCAGCCAAGACGACGGGACAATGATTAATTCACCCCTCCACTTT. Translating gives CASSQDDGTMINSPLHF.

The J gene is TRBJ2-7, the V gene TRBV27, with 11 bases lining up with TRBD1. This CDR3 region has 15 residues. The junction had 2 bases not matched to a gene; V was cut back by 1 base and J by 3 bases. Germline V lookup: CDR1 MNHEY, CDR2 SMNVEV (reference sequence). CDR3 sequence reads: CASSLLGTGGYEQYF. CDR3 nucleotides: TGTGCCAGCAGTTTATTAGGGACAGGGGGCTACGAGCAGTACTTC.

This clone appeared a few times. V gene TRBV4-2 combines with J gene TRBJ2-3; TRBD2 aligns across 8 bases. The V gene's germline CDR1 is LGHNA and CDR2 YNFKEQ. V lost 0 bases and J lost 3; bases outside the gene matches: 11. The CDR3 contains 18 residues. The CDR3 region has the DNA TGTGCCAGCAGCCAAGATTTGGTAGCGGGGACGGAAACAGATACGCAGTATTTT. Its translation is CASSQDLVAGTETDTQYF.

V is TRBV6-1 and J is TRBJ1-5, with 9 bases aligning to TRBD1. The CDR3 contains 15 residues. Trimming took 6 bases from V and 4 from J; bases not matched to a gene: 7. Germline lookup yields CDR1 MNHNS and CDR2 SASEGT. CDR3 amino acids: CASSQGTGINQPQHF. CDR3 bases: TGTGCCAGCAGCCAGGGGACAGGGATTAATCAGCCCCAGCATTTT.

This clone was detected only a few times. V usage is TRBV13 and J usage is TRBJ2-3; TRBD2 matches 10 bases. The CDR3 has 14 amino acids. V lost 0 bases and J lost 6; bases outside the gene matches: 0. Germline loops: CDR1 PRHDT, CDR2 FYEKMQ (reference sequence). The CDR3 DNA follows: TGTGCCAGCAGCTTAGGACTAGCGGGGGATACGCAGTATTTT. As protein: CASSLGLAGDTQYF.